This TCR beta chain was observed in a study of graft-versus-host responses after intestinal transplantation. Study background: Anti-thymocyte globulin served as induction for all recipients, who then took tacrolimus and steroids for around 3 years.

Method: immunoSEQ multiplex PCR; TCRdb's copy keeps in-frame clones and lacks some. Among about 88,000 clones listed, around 93% were seen once. The V gene end was trimmed by 6 bases and the J gene end by 8 bases; junction bases not matched to a gene: 9. CDR1 MDHEN and CDR2 SYDVKM come from the germline V gene. The CDR3 length is 13 residues. This clone was seen a single time. Antigen: not known. The starting material was unstimulated CD4+ T cells sorted from spleen or lymph node cells, obtained before transplant. This sequence was found in a human donor who was the organ donor for an intestinal transplant. V gene TRBV28 combines with J gene TRBJ1-2; 7 bases fit TRBD1. The CDR3, as DNA: TGTGCCAGCAGCCTCCGGACAGGCCGCGGCTACACCTTC. It specifies CASSLRTGRGYTF.